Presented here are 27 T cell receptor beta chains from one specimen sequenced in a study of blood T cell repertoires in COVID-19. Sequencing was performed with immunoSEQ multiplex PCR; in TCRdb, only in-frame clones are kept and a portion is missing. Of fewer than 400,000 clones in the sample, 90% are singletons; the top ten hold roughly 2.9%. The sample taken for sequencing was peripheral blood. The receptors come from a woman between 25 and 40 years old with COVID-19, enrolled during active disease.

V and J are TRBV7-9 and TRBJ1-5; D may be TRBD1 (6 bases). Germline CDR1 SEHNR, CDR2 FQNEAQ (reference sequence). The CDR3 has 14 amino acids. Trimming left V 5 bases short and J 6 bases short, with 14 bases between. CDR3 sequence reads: CASSPQGSGQPQHF. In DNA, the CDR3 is TGTGCCAGCAGCCCACAGGGAAGTGGTCAGCCCCAGCATTTT.

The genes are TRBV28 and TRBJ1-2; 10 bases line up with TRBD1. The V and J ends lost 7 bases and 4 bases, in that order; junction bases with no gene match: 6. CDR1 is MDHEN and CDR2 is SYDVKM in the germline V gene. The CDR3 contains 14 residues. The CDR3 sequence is CASTGTGEFYGYTF. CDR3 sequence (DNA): TGTGCCAGCACCGGGACAGGGGAGTTCTATGGCTACACCTTC.

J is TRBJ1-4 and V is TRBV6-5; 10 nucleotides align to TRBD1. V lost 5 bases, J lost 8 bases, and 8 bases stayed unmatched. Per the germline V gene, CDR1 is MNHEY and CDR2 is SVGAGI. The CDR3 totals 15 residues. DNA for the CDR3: TGTGCCAGCAGTCTTGCCGGGACAGGGGACGAAAAACTGTTTTTT. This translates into CASSLAGTGDEKLFF.

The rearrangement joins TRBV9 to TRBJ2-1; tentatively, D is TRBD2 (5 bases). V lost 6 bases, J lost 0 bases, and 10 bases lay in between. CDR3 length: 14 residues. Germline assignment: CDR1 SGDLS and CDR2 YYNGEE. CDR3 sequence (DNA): TGTGCCAGCAACGGGGAAAGCTCCTACAATGAGCAGTTCTTC. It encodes CASNGESSYNEQFF.

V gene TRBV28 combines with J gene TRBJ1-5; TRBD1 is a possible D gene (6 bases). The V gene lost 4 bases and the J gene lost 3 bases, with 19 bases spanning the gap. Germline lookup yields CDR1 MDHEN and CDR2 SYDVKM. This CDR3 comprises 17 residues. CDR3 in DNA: TGTGCCAGCAGTTCCCCCGCAGGGGTAGTATTCAATCAGCCCCAGCATTTT. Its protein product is CASSSPAGVVFNQPQHF.

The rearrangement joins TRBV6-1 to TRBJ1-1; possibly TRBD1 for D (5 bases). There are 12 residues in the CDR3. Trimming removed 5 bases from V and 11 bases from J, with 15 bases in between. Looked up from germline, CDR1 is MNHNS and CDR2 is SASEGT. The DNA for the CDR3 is TGTGCCAGCAGTCCACCCGGCGGGGGTGCTTTCTTT. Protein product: CASSPPGGGAFF.

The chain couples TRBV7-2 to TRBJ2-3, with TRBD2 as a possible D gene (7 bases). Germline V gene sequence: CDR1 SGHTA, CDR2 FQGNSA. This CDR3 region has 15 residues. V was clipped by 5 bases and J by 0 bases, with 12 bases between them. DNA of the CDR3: TGTGCCAGCAGCCAAGGGGGGGGGAGCACAGATACGCAGTATTTT. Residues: CASSQGGGSTDTQYF.

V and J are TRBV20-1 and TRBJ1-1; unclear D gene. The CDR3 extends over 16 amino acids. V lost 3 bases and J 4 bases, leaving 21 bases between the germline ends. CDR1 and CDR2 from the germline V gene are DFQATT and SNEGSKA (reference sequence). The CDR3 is CSASPRGLLGLTEAFF. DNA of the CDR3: TGCAGTGCTAGTCCTCGCGGATTACTTGGTCTCACTGAAGCTTTCTTT.

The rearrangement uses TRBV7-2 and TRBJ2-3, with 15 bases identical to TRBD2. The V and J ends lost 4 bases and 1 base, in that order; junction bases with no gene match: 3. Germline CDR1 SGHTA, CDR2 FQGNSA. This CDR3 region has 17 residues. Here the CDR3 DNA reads TGTGCCAGCAGCTCCAGGACTAGCGGGAGGGGCACAGATACGCAGTATTTT. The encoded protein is CASSSRTSGRGTDTQYF.

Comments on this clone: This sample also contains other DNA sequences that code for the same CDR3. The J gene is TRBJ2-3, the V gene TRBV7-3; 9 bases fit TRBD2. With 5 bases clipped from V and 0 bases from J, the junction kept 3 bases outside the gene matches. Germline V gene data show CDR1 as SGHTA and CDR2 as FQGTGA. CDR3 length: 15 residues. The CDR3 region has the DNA TGTGCCAGCAGCCCTCTAGCGGGAAGCACAGATACGCAGTATTTT. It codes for CASSPLAGSTDTQYF.

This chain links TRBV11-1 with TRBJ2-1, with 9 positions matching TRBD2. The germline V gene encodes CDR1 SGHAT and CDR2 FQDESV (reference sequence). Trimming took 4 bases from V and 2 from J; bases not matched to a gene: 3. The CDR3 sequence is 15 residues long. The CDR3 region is CASSSIAGAYNEQFF. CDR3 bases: TGTGCCAGCAGCTCAATAGCGGGAGCCTACAATGAGCAGTTCTTC.

The CDR3 region is CASSYSSRNTIYF. The CDR3 coding sequence is TGTGCCAGCAGTTACTCGAGTAGAAACACCATATATTTT. The chain joins TRBV6-5 to TRBJ1-3; D not certain. With 0 bases removed from V and 5 bases from J, the gap between germline ends came to 5 bases. Looked up from germline, CDR1 is MNHEY and CDR2 is SVGAGI. CDR3 length: 13 residues.

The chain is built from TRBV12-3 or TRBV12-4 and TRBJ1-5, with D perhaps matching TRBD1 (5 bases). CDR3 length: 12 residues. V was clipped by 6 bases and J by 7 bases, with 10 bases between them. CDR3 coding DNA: TGTGCCAGCAGCCCCTACAGGCAGCCCCAGCATTTT. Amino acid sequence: CASSPYRQPQHF.

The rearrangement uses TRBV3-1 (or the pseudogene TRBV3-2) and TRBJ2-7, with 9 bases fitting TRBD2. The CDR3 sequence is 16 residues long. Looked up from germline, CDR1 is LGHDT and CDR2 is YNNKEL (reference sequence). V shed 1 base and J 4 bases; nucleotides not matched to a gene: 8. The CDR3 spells CASSQGSSGGKYEQYF. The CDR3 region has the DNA TGTGCCAGCAGCCAAGGTAGTAGCGGGGGCAAATACGAGCAGTACTTC.

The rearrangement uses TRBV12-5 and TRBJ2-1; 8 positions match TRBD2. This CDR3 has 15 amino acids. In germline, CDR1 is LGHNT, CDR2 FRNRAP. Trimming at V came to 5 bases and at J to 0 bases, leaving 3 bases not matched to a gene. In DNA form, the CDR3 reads TGTGCTAGTGGTGTAAGCGGGAGCTCCTACAATGAGCAGTTCTTC. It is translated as CASGVSGSSYNEQFF. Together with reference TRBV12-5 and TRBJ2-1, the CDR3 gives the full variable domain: DARVTQTPRHKVTEMGQEVTMRCQPILGHNTVFWYRQTMMQGLELLAYFRNRAPLDDSGMPKDRFSAEMPDATLATLKIQPSEPRDSAVYFCASGVSGSSYNEQFFGPGTRLTVL.

CDR3 bases: TGTGCCAGCAGTTTCGGGCCGGGGGACTCACCCCTCCACTTT. It is translated as CASSFGPGDSPLHF. The chain uses TRBV27 and TRBJ1-6, with a tentative D call TRBD1 (5 bases). V gave up 3 bases and J gave up 10 bases, with 13 bases separating them. The CDR3 spans 14 residues. CDR1 MNHEY and CDR2 SMNVEV come from the germline V gene (reference sequence).

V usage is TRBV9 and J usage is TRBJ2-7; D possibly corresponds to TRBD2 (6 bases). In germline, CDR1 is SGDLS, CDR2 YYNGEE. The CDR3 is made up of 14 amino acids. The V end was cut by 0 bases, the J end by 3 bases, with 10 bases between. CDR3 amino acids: CASSVGGLNYEQYF. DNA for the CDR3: TGTGCCAGCAGCGTAGGTGGACTAAACTACGAGCAGTACTTC.

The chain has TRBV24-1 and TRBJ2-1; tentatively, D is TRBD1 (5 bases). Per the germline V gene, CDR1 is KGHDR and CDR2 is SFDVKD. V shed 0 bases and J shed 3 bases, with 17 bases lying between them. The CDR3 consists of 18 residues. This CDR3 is CATSDLQSADSHYNEQFF. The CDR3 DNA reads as TGTGCCACCAGTGATTTGCAGTCGGCTGACAGCCACTACAATGAGCAGTTCTTC.

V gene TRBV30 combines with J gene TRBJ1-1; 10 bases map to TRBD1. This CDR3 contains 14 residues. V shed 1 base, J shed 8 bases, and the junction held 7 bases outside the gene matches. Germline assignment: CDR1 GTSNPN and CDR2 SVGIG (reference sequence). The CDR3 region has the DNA TGTGCCTGGAGTGCGACAGGGGGCGCACGGGAAGCTTTCTTT. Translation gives CAWSATGGAREAFF.

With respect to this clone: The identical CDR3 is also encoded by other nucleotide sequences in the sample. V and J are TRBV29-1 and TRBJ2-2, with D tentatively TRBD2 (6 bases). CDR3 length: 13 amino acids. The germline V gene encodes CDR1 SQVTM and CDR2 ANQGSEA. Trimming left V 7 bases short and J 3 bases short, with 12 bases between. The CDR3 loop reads CSAWRVDTGELFF. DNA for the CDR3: TGCAGCGCCTGGAGGGTGGACACCGGGGAGCTGTTTTTT.

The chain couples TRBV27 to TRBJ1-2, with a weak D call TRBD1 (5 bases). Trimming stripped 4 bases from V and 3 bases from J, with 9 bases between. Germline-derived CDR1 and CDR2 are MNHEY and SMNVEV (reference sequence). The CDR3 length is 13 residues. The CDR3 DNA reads TGTGCCAGCAGTTGGGGCAGAGACTATGGCTACACCTTC. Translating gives CASSWGRDYGYTF.

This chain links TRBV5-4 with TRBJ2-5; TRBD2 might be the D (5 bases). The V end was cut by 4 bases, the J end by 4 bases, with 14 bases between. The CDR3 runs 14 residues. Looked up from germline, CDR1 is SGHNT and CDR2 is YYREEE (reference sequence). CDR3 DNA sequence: TGTGCCAGCAGCCCTAGGGAGCTAAGAGAGACCCAGTACTTC. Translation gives CASSPRELRETQYF. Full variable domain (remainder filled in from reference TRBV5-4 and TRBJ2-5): ETGVTQSPTHLIKTRGQQVTLRCSSQSGHNTVSWYQQALGQGPQFIFQYYREEENGRGNFPPRFSGLQFPNYSSELNVNALELDDSALYLCASSPRELRETQYFGPGTRLLVL.

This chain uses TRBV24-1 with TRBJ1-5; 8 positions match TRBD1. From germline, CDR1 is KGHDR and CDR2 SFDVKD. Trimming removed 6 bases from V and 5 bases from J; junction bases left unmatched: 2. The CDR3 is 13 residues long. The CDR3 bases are TGTGCCACCAGTTACAGGGGGGATCAGCCCCAGCATTTT. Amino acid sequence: CATSYRGDQPQHF.

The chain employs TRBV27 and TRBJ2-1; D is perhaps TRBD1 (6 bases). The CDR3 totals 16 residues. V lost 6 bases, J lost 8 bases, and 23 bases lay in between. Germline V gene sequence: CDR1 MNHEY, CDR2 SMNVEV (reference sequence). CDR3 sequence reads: CASSAGTGTWWDEQFF. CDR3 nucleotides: TGTGCCAGCAGCGCAGGTACCGGGACATGGTGGGATGAGCAGTTCTTC.

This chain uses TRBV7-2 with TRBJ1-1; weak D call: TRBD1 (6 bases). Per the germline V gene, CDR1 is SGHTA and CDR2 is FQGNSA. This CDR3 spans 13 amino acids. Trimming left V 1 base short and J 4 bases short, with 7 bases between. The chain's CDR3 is CASSLGGLTEAFF. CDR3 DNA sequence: TGTGCCAGCAGCTTAGGGGGGCTCACTGAAGCTTTCTTT. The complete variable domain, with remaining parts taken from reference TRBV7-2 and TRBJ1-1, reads GAGVSQSPSNKVTEKGKDVELRCDPISGHTALYWYRQSLGQGLEFLIYFQGNSAPDKSGLPSDRFSAERTGGSVSTLTIQRTQQEDSAVYLCASSLGGLTEAFFGQGTRLTVV.

The CDR3 sequence: CASWRDRENGYTF. The CDR3 nucleotides are TGTGCCAGCTGGAGGGACAGGGAGAATGGCTACACCTTC. The genes are TRBV12-3 or TRBV12-4 and TRBJ1-2; TRBD1 aligns across 9 bases. CDR3 length equals 13 residues. The V segment lost 8 bases and the J segment 6 bases; nucleotides outside the gene matches: 7.

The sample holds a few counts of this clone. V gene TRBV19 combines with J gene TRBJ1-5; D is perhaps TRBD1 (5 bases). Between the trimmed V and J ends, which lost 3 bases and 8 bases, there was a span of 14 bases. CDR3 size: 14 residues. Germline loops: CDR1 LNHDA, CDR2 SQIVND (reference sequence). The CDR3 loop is CASSMGLGGEPQHF. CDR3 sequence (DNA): TGTGCCAGTAGTATGGGATTGGGGGGAGAGCCCCAGCATTTT.